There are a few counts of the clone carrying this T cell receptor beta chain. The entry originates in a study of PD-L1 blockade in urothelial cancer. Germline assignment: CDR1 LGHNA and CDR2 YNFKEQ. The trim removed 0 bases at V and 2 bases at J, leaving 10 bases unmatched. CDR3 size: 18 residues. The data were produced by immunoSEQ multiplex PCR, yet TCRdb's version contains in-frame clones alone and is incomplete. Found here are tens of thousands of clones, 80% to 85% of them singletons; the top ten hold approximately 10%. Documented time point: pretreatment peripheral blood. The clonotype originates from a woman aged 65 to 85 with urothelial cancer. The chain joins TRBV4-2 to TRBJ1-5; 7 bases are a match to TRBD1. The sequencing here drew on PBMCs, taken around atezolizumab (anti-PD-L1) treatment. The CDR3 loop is CASSQDGSQGVGNQPQHF. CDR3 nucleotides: TGTGCCAGCAGCCAAGACGGGTCGCAGGGGGTGGGCAATCAGCCCCAGCATTTT.